At least ten counts were recorded for the clone carrying this T cell receptor beta chain. Antigen specificity is unknown. Germline V gene lookup returns CDR1 SNHLY and CDR2 FYNNEI. This CDR3 contains 16 residues. Between the trimmed V and J ends, which lost 2 bases and 8 bases, there was a span of 19 bases. TCRdb re-derived calls from the 5' RACE reads in MiXCR, one entry per CDR3 protein. The sample carries about 6,500 distinct CDR3 sequences, roughly 15% recorded once. Regarding time point: sample taken at primary tumor resection. The sample is drawn from a study of spatial heterogeneity in lung cancer. The wider study: The count of detected beta-chain sequences consistently exceeded that of alpha-chain sequences. Study-wide results and caveats: Approximately 7% of tumor T cells for alpha chains and around 12% for beta chains were estimated to be covered. Counts of expanded alpha and beta TCRs within tumors tracked the tumor nonsynonymous mutation count.

V and J are TRBV2 and TRBJ2-1; D is unresolved. This specimen was lung tumor tissue, taken at surgery. This sequence was found in a male donor with early-stage non-small cell lung cancer. In nucleotides, the CDR3 is TGTGCCAGCAGTGAAAGTAGATACTCTGTTATGGATGAGCAGTTCTTC. This translates into CASSESRYSVMDEQFF.